A single TCR beta chain is shown here with its context. Produced via immunoSEQ multiplex PCR; TCRdb's table is partial and in-frame only. Of hundreds of thousands of clones in the sample, 80% to 95% were seen once. The data were taken from a study of control samples from healthy donors and cancer patients. Trimming removed 3 bases from V and 5 bases from J, with 10 bases in between. Per germline, CDR1 LNHDA and CDR2 SQIVND (reference sequence). The CDR3 length is 13 residues. The sample taken for sequencing was PBMCs. This receptor was identified in a man in his forties with head and neck cancer. V is TRBV19 and J is TRBJ1-1; weak D call: TRBD1 (5 bases). In DNA form, the CDR3 reads TGTGCCAGTAGTATTCTTCGGGGGACTGAAGCTTTCTTT. Its protein product is CASSILRGTEAFF.